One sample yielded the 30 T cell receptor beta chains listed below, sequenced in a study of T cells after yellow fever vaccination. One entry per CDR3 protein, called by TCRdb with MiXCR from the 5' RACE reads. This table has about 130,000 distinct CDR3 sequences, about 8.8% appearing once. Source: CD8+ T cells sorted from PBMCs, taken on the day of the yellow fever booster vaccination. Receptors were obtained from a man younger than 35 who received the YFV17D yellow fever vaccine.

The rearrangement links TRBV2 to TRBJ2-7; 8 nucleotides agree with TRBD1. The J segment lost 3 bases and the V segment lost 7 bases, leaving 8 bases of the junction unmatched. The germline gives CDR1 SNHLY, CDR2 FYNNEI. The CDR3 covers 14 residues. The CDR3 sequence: CASTSGQGVYEQYV. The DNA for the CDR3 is TGTGCCAGCACCTCCGGACAGGGAGTCTACGAGCAGTACGTC.

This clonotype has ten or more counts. DNA of the CDR3: TGTGCCAGCAGTCCATCAGACAGGGGGGATTCCTACGAGCAGTACTTC. Its translation is CASSPSDRGDSYEQYF. V gene TRBV7-9 combines with J gene TRBJ2-7, with TRBD1 identical over 9 bases. The CDR3 covers 16 residues. In germline, CDR1 is SEHNR, CDR2 FQNEAQ (reference sequence). V lost 6 bases to trimming and J lost 1 base; unmatched junction nucleotides: 10. Full variable domain (remainder filled in from reference TRBV7-9 and TRBJ2-7): DTGVSQNPRHKITKRGQNVTFRCDPISEHNRLYWYRQTLGQGPEFLTYFQNEAQLEKSRLLSDRFSAERPKGSFSTLEIQRTEQGDSAMYLCASSPSDRGDSYEQYFGPGTRLTVT.

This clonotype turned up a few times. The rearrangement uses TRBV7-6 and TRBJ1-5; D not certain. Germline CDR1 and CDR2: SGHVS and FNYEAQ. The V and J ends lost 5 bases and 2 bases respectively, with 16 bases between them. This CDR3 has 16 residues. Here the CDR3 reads CASSPGGPQGNQPQHF. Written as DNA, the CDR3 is TGTGCCAGCAGCCCGGGTGGGCCGCAAGGCAATCAGCCCCAGCATTTT.

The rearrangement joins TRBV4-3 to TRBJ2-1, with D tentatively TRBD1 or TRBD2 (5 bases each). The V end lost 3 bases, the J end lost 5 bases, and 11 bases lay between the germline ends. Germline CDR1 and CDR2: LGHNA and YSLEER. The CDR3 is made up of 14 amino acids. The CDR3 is CASSQAGTDNEQFF. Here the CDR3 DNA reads TGCGCCAGCAGCCAGGCCGGGACGGACAATGAGCAGTTCTTC.

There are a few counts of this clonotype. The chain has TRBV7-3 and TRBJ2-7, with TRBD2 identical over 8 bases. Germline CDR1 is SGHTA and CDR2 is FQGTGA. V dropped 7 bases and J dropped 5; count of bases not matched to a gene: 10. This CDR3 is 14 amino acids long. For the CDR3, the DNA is TGTGCCAGCATCAACGGAGGAGCGGGGGACGAGCAGTACTTC. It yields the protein CASINGGAGDEQYF.

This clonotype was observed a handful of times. In DNA, the CDR3 is TGCGCCAGCAGCCAGGGTGAAAAACTGTTTTTT. Translated: CASSQGEKLFF. V is TRBV4-1 and J is TRBJ1-4; the D is unclear. V was shortened by 3 bases and J by 7 bases, with 3 bases between the two germline ends. The germline V gene encodes CDR1 MGHRA and CDR2 YSYEKL. This CDR3 spans 11 amino acids.

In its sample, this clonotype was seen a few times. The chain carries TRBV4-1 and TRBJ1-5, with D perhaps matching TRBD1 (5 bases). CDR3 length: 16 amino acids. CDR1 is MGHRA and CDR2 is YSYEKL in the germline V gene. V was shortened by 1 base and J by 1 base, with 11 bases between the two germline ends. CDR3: CASSQVGARSNQPQHF. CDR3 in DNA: TGCGCCAGCAGCCAAGTTGGGGCCCGGAGCAATCAGCCCCAGCATTTT.

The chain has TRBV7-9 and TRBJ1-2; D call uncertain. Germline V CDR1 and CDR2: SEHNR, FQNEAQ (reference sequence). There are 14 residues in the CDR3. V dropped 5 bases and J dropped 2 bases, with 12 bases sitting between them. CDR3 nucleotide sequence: TGTGCCAGCAGCCGACGGACGGTAAACTATGGCTACACCTTC. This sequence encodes CASSRRTVNYGYTF.

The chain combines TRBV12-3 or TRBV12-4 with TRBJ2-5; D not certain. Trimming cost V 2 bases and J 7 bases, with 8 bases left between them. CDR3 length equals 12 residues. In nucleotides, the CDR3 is TGTGCCAGCAGTTTATTTGGTGGGACCCAGTACTTC. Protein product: CASSLFGGTQYF.

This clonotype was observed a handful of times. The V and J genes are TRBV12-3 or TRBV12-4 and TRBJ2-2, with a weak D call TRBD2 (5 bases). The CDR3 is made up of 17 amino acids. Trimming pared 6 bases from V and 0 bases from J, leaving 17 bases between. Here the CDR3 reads CASSKGRSAANTGELFF. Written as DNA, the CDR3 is TGTGCCAGCAGCAAGGGCCGTAGCGCGGCGAACACCGGGGAGCTGTTTTTT.

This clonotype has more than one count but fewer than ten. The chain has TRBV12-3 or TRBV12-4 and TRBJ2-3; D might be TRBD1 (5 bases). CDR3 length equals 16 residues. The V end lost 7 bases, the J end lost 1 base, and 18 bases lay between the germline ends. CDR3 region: CASTKYTGVGTDTQYF. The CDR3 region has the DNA TGTGCCAGCACCAAATATACAGGCGTTGGCACAGATACGCAGTATTTT.

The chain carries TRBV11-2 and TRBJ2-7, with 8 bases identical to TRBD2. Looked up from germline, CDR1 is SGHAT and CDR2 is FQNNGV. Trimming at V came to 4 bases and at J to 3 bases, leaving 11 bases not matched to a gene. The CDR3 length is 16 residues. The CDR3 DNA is TGTGCCAGCAGCTCCCCCGGGGGGGTTGGGCACTACGAGCAGTACTTC. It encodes CASSSPGGVGHYEQYF. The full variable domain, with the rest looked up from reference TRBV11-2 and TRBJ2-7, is EAGVAQSPRYKIIEKRQSVAFWCNPISGHATLYWYQQILGQGPKLLIQFQNNGVVDDSQLPKDRFSAERLKGVDSTLKIQPAKLEDSAVYLCASSSPGGVGHYEQYFGPGTRLTVT.

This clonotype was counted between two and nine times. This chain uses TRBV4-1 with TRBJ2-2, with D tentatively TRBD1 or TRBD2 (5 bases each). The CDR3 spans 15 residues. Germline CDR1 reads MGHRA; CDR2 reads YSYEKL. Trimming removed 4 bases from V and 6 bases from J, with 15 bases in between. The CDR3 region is CASSPRVGLSGELFF. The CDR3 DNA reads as TGCGCCAGCAGCCCGCGGGTGGGGCTTTCCGGGGAGCTGTTTTTT.

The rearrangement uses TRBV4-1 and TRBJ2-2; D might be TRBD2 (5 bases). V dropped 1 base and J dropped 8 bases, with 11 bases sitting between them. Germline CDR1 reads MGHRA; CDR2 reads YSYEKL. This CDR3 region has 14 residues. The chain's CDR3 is CASSQVEGTGELFF. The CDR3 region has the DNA TGCGCCAGCAGCCAAGTAGAGGGTACGGGGGAGCTGTTTTTT.

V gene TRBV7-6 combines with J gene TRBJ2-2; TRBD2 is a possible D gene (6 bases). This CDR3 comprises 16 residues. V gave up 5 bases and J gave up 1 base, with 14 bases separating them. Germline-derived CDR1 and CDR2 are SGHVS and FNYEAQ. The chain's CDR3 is CASSLPGGQNTGELFF. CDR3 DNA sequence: TGTGCCAGCAGCCTACCAGGAGGGCAGAACACCGGGGAGCTGTTTTTT.

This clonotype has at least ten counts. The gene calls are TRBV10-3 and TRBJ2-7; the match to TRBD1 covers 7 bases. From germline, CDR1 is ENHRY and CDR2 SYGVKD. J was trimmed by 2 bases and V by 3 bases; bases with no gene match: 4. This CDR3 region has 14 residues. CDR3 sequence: CAISDPGQPYEQYF. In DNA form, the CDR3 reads TGTGCCATCAGTGACCCGGGACAGCCCTACGAGCAGTACTTC.

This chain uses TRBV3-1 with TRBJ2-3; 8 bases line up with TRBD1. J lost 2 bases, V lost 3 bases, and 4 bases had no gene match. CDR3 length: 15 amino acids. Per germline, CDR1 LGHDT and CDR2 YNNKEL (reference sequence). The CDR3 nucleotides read TGTGCCAGCAGCCAGAGACAGGGGATCACAGATACGCAGTATTTT. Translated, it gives CASSQRQGITDTQYF.

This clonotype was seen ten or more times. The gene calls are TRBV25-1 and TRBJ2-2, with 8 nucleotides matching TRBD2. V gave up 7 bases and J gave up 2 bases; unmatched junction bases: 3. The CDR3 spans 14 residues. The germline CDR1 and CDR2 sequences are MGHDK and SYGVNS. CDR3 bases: TGTGCCAGCACCAGCGGGGGAAACACCGGGGAGCTGTTTTTT. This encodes CASTSGGNTGELFF.

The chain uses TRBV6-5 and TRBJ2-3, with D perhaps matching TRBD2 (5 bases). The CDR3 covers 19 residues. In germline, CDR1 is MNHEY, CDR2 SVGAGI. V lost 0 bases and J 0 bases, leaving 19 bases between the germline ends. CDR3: CASSYSADLLAPSTDTQYF. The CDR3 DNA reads TGTGCCAGCAGTTACTCGGCGGACTTACTGGCTCCTAGCACAGATACGCAGTATTTT.

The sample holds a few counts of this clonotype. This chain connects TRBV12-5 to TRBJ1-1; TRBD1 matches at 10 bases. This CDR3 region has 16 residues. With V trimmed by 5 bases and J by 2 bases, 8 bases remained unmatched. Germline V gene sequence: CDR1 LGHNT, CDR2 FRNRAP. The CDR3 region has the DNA TGTGCTAGTGGTATCACCGGGACAGGGGTTAACACTGAAGCTTTCTTT. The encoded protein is CASGITGTGVNTEAFF.

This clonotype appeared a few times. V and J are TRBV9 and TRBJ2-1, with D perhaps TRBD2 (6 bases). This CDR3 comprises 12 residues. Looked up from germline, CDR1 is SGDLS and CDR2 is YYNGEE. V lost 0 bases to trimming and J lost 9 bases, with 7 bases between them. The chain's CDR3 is CASSVGDFEQFF. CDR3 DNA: TGTGCCAGCAGCGTAGGGGACTTTGAGCAGTTCTTC.

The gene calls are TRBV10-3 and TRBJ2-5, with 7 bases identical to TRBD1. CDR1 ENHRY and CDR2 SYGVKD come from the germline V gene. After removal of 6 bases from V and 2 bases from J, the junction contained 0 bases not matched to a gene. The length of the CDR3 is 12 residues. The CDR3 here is CAIRDRQETQYF. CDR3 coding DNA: TGTGCCATCAGGGACAGGCAAGAGACCCAGTACTTC.

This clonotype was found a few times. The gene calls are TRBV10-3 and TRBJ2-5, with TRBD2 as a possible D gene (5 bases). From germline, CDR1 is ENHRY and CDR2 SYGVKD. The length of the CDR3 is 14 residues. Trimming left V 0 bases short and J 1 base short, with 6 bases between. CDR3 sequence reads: CAISESTSQETQYF. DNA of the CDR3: TGTGCCATCAGTGAGTCAACTAGCCAAGAGACCCAGTACTTC.

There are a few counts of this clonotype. In DNA form, the CDR3 reads TGTGCCAGCAGCGTAGTCCCAGGGGGGATCTCTGGGGCCAACGTCCTGACTTTC. This codes for CASSVVPGGISGANVLTF. The J gene is TRBJ2-6, the V gene TRBV9; weak D call: TRBD1 (7 bases). Looked up from germline, CDR1 is SGDLS and CDR2 is YYNGEE. The V end lost 0 bases, the J end lost 0 bases, and 13 bases lay between the germline ends. This CDR3 spans 18 amino acids.

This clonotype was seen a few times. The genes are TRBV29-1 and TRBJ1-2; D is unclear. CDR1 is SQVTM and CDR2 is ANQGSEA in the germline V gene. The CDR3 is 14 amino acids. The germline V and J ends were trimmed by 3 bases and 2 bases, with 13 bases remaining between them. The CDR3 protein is CSVEFSTRNYGYTF. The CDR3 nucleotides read TGCAGCGTTGAGTTTTCGACCAGGAACTATGGCTACACCTTC.

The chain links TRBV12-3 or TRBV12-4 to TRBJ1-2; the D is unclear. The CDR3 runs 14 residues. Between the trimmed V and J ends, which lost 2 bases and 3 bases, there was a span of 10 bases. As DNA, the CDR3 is TGTGCCAGCAGTTTACTGGGATTGGACTATGGCTACACCTTC. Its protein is CASSLLGLDYGYTF.

Here the CDR3 reads CASNSGADTQYF. CDR3 sequence (DNA): TGCGCCAGCAACTCAGGGGCAGATACGCAGTATTTT. The chain carries TRBV5-1 and TRBJ2-3, with a possible D match to TRBD1 (6 bases). Trimming shortened V by 6 bases and J by 4 bases, and 9 bases separated the two germline ends. The V gene's germline CDR1 is SGHRS and CDR2 YFSETQ. CDR3 length: 12 residues.

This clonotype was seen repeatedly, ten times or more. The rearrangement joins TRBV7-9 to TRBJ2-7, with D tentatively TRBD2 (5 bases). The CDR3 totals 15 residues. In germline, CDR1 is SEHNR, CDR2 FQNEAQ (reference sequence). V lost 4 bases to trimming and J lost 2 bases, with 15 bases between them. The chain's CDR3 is CASSSMLGVAYEQYF. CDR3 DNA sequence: TGTGCCAGCAGCTCGATGCTCGGGGTCGCCTACGAGCAGTACTTC.

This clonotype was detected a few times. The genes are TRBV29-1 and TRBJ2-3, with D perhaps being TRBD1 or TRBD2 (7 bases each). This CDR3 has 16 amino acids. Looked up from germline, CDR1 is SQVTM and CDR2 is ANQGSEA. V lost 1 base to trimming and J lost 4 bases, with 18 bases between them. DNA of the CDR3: TGCAGCGTTGAAGGCCAGGGGGGCACTAGCGCAGATACGCAGTATTTT. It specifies CSVEGQGGTSADTQYF.

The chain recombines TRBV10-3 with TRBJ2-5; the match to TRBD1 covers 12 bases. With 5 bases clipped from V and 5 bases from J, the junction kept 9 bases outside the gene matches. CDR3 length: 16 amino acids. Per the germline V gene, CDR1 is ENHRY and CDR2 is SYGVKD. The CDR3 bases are TGTGCCATCAGTCACGGGGACAGGGGGCCCGGGGAGACCCAGTACTTC. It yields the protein CAISHGDRGPGETQYF.